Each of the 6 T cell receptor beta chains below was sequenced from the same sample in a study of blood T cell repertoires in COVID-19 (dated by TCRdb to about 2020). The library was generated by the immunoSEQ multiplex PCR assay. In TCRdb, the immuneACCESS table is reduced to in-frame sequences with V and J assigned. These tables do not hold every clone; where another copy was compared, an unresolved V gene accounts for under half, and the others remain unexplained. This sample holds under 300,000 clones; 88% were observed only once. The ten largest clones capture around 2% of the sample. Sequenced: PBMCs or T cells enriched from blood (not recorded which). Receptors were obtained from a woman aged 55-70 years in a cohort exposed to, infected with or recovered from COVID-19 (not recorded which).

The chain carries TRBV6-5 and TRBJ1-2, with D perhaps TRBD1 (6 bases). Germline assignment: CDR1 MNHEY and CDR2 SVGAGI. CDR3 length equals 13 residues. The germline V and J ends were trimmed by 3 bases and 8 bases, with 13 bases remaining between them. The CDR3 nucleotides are TGTGCCAGCAGTTATCCCGGGACAAGGGGCTACACCTTC. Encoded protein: CASSYPGTRGYTF.

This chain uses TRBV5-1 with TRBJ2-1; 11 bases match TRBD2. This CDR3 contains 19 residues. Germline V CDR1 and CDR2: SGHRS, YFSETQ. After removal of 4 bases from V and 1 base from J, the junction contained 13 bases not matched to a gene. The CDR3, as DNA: TGCGCCAGCAGCCCGCAGGCACTAGCGGGAGCCCCTTCCTACAATGAGCAGTTCTTC. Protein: CASSPQALAGAPSYNEQFF.

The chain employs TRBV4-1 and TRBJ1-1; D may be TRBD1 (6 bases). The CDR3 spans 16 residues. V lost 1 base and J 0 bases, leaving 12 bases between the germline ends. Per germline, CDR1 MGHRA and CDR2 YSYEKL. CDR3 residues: CASSQATGTLNTEAFF. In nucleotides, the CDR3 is TGCGCCAGCAGCCAAGCTACCGGGACATTGAACACTGAAGCTTTCTTT.

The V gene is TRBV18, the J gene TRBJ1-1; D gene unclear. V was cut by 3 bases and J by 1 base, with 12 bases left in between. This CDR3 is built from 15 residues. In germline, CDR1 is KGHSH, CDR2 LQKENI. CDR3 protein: CASSPSVAGNTEAFF. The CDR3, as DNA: TGTGCCAGCTCACCGTCCGTGGCAGGGAACACTGAAGCTTTCTTT.

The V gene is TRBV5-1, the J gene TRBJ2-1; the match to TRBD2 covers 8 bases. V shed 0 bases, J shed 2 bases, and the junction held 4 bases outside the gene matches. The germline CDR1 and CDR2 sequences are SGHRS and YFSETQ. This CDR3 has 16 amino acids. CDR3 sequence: CASSLGTSGPYNEQFF. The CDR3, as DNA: TGCGCCAGCAGCTTGGGAACTAGCGGCCCCTACAATGAGCAGTTCTTC.

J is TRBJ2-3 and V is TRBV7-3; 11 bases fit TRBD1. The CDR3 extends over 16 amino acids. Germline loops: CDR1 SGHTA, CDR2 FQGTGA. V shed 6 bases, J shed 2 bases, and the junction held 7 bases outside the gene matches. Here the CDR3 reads CASRSGTGGFTDTQYF. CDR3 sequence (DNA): TGTGCCAGCAGGTCCGGGACAGGGGGATTCACAGATACGCAGTATTTT.